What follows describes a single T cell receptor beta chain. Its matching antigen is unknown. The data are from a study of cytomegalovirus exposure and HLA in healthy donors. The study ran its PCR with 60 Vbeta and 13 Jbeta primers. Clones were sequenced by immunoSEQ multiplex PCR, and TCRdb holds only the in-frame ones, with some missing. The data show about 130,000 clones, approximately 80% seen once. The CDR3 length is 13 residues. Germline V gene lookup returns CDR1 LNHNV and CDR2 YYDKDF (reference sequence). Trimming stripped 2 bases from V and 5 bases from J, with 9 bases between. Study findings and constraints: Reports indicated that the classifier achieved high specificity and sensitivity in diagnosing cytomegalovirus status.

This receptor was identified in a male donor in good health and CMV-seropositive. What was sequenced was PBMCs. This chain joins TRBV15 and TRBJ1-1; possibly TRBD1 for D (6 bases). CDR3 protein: CATSRTGFTEAFF. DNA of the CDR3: TGTGCCACCAGCAGAACAGGGTTTACTGAAGCTTTCTTT.